This record looks at one T cell receptor beta chain sequence and its context. This sample is drawn from a study of blood T cell repertoires in COVID-19. Background on the study: Both acute and convalescent COVID-19 samples were obtained from the United States, Italy and Spain. PBMCs, B-cell-depleted T cells, or T cells were the source of the cDNA or gDNA that made up the material.

Source study methods: Reference gene primer amplification yielded estimated nucleated cell counts. Generated by immunoSEQ multiplex PCR, the TCRdb table keeps only in-frame clones and is missing some. The D gene and trimming were derived from the DNA, and the V and J assignments and clone size from that table. This sample yields some 460,000 clones, of which approximately 90% are seen a single time; around 4.4% belongs to the top ten. Trimming left V 0 bases short and J 4 bases short, with 10 bases between. Germline V gene lookup returns CDR1 MNHEY and CDR2 SVGAGI. This CDR3 is 15 amino acids long. What was sequenced was peripheral blood. The chain uses TRBV6-5 and TRBJ1-3; tentatively, D is TRBD1 (6 bases). The source of this sequence is a woman aged 30 to 39 with acute or convalescent COVID-19. The CDR3 DNA sequence: TGTGCCAGCAGTTACTCGGCAGGGGAGGGAAACACCATATATTTT. This codes for CASSYSAGEGNTIYF.